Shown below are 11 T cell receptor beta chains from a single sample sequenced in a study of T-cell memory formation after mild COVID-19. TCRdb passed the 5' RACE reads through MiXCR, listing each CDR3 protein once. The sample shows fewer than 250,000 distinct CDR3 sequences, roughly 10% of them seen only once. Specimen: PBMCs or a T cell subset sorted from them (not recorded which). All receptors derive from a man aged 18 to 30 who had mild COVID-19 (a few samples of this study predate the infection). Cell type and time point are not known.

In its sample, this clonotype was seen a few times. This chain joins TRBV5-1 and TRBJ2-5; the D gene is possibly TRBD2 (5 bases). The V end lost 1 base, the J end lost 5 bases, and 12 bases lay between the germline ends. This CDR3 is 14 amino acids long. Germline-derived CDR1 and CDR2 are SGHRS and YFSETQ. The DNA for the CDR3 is TGCGCCAGCAGCTTGAGTTTGGGAGCCGAGACCCAGTACTTC. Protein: CASSLSLGAETQYF.

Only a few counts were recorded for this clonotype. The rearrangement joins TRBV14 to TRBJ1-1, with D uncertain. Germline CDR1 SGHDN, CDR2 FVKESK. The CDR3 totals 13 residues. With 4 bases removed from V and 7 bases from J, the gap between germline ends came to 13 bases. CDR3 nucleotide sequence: TGTGCCAGCAGCCGATCGGACGGAAGTGAAGCTTTCTTT. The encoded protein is CASSRSDGSEAFF.

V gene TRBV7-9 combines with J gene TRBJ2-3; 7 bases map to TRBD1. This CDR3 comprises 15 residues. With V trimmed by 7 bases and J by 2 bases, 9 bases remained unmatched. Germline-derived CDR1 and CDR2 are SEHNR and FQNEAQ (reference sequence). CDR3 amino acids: CASIGDRDNTDTQYF. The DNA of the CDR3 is TGTGCCAGCATCGGGGACAGAGACAACACAGATACGCAGTATTTT.

The CDR3 region is CASSIRQNYEQYF. Here the CDR3 DNA reads TGCGCCAGCAGCATACGACAGAACTACGAGCAGTACTTC. The rearrangement links TRBV5-1 to TRBJ2-7; D is possibly TRBD1 (5 bases). CDR1 and CDR2 from the germline V gene are SGHRS and YFSETQ. The CDR3 runs 13 residues. Between the trimmed V and J ends, which lost 4 bases and 3 bases, there was a span of 11 bases.

CDR3 in DNA: TGTGCCAGCAGCCACCTCCGACAGGGTAAAACCGGGGAGCTGTTTTTT. Encoded protein: CASSHLRQGKTGELFF. The chain carries TRBV14 and TRBJ2-2; 7 bases map to TRBD1. V lost 3 bases, J lost 5 bases, and 9 bases stayed unmatched. The CDR3 is 16 residues long. Germline V gene lookup returns CDR1 SGHDN and CDR2 FVKESK.

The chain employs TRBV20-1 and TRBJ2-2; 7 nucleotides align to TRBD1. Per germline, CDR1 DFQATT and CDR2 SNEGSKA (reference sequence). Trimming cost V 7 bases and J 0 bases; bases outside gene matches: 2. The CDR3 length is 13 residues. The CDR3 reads CSVTGTNTGELFF. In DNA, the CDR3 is TGCAGTGTGACAGGGACGAACACCGGGGAGCTGTTTTTT.

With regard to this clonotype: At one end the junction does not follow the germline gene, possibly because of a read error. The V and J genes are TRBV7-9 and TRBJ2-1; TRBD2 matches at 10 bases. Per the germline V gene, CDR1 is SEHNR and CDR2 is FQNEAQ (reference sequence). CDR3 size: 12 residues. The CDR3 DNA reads TGTGCCAGCAGCTCGCGAGCGGGGGGGCCGGTCTTC. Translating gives CASSSRAGGPVF.

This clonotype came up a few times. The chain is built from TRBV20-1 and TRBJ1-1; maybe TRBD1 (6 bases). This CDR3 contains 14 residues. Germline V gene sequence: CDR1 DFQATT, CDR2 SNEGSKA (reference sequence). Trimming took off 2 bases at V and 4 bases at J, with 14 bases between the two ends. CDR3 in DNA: TGCAGTGCTAGATTGGTCAGGGGTGTCACTGAAGCTTTCTTT. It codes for CSARLVRGVTEAFF.

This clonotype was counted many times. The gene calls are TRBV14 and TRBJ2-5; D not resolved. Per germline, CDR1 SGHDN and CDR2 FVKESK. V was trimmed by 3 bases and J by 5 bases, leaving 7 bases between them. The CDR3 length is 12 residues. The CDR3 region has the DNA TGTGCCAGCAGCCAGGGTGTTGAGACCCAGTACTTC. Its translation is CASSQGVETQYF.

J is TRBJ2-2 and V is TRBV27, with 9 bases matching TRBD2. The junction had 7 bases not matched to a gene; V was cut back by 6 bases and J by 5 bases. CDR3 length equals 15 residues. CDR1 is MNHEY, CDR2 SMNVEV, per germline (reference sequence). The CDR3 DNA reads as TGTGCCAGCAGCCGCGGGGGGGCTCGGACCGGGGAGCTGTTTTTT. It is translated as CASSRGGARTGELFF.

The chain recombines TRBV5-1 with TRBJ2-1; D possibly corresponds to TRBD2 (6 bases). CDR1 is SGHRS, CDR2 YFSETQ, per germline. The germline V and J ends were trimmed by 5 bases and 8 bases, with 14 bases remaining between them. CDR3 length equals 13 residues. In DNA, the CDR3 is TGCGCCAGCAGGAGGGTTGGAGGGGATGAGCAGTTCTTC. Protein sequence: CASRRVGGDEQFF.